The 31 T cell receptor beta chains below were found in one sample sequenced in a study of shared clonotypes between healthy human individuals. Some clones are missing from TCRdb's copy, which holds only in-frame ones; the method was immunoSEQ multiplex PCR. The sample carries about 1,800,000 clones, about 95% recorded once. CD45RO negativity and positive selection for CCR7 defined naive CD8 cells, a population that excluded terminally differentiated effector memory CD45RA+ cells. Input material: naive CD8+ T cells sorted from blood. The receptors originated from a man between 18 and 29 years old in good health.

The CDR3 loop is CASSVAPAGGSYEQYF. Here the CDR3 DNA reads TGTGCCAGCAGCGTAGCCCCCGCGGGAGGCTCCTACGAGCAGTACTTC. The chain uses TRBV9 and TRBJ2-7; 8 bases are a match to TRBD2. V gave up 0 bases and J gave up 0 bases; unmatched junction bases: 5. The germline gives CDR1 SGDLS, CDR2 YYNGEE. The CDR3 totals 16 residues.

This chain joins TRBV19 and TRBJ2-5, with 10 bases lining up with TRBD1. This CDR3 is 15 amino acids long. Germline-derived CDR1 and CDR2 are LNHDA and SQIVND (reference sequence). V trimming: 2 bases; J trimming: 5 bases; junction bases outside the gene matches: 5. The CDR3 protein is CASSIRTGGYETQYF. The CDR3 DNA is TGTGCCAGTAGTATACGGACAGGGGGTTACGAGACCCAGTACTTC.

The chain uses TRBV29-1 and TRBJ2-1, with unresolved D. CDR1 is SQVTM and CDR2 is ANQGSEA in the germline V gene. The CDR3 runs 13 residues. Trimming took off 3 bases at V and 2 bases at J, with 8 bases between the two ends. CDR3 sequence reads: CSVDSPTYNEQFF. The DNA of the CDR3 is TGCAGCGTTGACAGTCCCACCTACAATGAGCAGTTCTTC.

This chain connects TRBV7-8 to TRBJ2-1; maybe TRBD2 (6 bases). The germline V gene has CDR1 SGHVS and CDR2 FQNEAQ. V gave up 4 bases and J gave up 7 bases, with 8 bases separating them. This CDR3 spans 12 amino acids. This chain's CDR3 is CASSSGLNEQFF. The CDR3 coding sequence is TGTGCCAGCAGCTCGGGACTTAATGAGCAGTTCTTC.

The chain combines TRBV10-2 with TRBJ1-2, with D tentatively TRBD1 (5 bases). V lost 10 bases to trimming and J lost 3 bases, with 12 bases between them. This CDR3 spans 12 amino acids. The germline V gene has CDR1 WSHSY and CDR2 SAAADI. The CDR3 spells CATLGPDYGYTF. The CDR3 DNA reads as TGCGCCACCTTGGGACCGGACTATGGCTACACCTTC.

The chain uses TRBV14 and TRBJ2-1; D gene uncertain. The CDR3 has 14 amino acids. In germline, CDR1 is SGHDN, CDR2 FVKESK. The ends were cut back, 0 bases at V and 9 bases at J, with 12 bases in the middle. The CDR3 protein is CASSQDTSLGEQFF. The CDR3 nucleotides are TGTGCCAGCAGCCAAGATACTTCCTTGGGTGAGCAGTTCTTC.

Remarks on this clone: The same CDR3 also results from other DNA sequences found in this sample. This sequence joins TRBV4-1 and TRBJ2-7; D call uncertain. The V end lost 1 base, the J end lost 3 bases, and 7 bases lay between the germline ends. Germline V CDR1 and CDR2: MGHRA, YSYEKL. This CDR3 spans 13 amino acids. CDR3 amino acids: CASSQGLGYEQYF. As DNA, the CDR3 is TGCGCCAGCAGCCAAGGTCTGGGCTACGAGCAGTACTTC.

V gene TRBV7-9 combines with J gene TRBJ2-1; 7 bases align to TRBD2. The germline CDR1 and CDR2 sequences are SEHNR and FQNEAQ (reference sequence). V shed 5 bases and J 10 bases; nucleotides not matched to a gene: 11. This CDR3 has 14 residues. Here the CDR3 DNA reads TGTGCCAGCAGCCGACACGGGGAGGGCTCCGAGCAGTTCTTC. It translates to CASSRHGEGSEQFF.

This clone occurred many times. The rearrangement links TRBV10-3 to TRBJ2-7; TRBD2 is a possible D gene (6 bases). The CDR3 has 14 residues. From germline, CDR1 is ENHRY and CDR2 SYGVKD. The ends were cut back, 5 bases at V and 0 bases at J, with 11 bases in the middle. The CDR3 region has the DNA TGTGCCATCAGTAGTCCGGACTACTCCTACGAGCAGTACTTC. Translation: CAISSPDYSYEQYF.

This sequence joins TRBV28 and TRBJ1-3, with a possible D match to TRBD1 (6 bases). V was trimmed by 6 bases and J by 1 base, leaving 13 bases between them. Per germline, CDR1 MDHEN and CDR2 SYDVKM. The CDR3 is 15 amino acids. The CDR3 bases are TGTGCCAGCAGCCTCCAGGGGTTTTCTGGAAACACCATATATTTT. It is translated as CASSLQGFSGNTIYF.

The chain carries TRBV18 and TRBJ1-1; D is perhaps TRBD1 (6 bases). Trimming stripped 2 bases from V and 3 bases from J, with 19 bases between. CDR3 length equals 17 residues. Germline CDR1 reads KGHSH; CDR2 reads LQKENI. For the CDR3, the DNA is TGTGCCAGCTCACCAATGGGGGGCAATAACAAGGACACTGAAGCTTTCTTT. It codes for CASSPMGGNNKDTEAFF.

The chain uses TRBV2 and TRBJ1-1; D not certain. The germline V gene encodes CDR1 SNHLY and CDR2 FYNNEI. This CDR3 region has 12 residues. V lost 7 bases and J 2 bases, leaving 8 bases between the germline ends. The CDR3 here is CASMLGNTEAFF. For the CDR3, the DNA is TGTGCCAGCATGTTAGGAAACACTGAAGCTTTCTTT. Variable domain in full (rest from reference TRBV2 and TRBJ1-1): EPEVTQTPSHQVTQMGQEVILRCVPISNHLYFYWYRQILGQKVEFLVSFYNNEISEKSEIFDDQFSVERPDGSNFTLKIRSTKLEDSAMYFCASMLGNTEAFFGQGTRLTVV.

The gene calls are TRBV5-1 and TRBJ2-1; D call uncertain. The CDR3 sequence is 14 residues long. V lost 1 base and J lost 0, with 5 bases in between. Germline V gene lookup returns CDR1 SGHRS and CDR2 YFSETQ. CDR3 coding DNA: TGCGCCAGCAGCTTGCGTCTCTCCTACAATGAGCAGTTCTTC. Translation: CASSLRLSYNEQFF.

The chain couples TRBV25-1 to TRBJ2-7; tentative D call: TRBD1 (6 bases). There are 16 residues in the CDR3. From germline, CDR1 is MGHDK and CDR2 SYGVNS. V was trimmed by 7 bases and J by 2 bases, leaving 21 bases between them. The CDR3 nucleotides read TGTGCCAGCACCCCGCTGAGGCAGGGGAGAACCTACGAGCAGTACTTC. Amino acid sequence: CASTPLRQGRTYEQYF.

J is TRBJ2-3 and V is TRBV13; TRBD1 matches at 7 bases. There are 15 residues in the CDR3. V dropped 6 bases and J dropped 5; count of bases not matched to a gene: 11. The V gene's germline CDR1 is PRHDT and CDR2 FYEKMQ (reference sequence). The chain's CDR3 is CASSFSGGQGDTQYF. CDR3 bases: TGTGCCAGCAGTTTTTCAGGGGGTCAGGGAGATACGCAGTATTTT.

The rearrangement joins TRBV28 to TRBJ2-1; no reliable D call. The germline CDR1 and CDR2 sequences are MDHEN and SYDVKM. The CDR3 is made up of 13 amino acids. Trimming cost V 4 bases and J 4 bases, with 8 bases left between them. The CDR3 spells CASSSRLYNEQFF. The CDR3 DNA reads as TGTGCCAGCAGTTCCCGTCTTTACAATGAGCAGTTCTTC.

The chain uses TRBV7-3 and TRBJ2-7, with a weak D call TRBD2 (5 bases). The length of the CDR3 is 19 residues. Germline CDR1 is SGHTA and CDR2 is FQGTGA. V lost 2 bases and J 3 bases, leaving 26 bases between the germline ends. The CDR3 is CASSLQYYGHSEGDYEQYF. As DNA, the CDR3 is TGTGCCAGCAGCTTACAATATTATGGGCACTCTGAGGGCGACTACGAGCAGTACTTC.

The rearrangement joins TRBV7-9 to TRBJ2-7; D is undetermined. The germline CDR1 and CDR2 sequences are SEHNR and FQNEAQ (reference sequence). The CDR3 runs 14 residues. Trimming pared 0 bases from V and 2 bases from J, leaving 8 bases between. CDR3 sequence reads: CASSLAAPTYEQYF. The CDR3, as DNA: TGTGCCAGCAGCTTAGCGGCGCCAACCTACGAGCAGTACTTC.

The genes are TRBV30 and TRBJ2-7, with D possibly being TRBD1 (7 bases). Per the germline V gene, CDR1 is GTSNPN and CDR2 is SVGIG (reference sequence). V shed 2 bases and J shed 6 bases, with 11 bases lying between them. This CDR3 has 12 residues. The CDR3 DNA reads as TGTGCCTGGAGTAGGCAGGGGGGCGAGCAGTACTTC. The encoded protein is CAWSRQGGEQYF. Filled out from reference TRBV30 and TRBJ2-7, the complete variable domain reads SQTIHQWPATLVQPVGSPLSLECTVEGTSNPNLYWYRQAAGRGLQLLFYSVGIGQISSEVPQNLSASRPQDRQFILSSKKLLLSDSGFYLCAWSRQGGEQYFGPGTRLTVT.

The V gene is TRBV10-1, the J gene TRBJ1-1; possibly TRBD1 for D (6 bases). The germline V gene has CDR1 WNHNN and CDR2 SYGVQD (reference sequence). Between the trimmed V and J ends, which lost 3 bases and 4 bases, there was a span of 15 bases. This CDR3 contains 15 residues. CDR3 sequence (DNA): TGCGCCAGCAGTGATTCCACAGGGTCGGTCACTGAAGCTTTCTTT. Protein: CASSDSTGSVTEAFF.

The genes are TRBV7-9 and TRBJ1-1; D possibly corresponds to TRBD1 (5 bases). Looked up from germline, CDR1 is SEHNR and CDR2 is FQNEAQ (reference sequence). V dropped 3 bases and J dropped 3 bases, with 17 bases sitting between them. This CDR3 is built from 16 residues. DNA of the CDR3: TGTGCCAGCAGCTTTCTTCAGGGAGGGACGGACACTGAAGCTTTCTTT. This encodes CASSFLQGGTDTEAFF.

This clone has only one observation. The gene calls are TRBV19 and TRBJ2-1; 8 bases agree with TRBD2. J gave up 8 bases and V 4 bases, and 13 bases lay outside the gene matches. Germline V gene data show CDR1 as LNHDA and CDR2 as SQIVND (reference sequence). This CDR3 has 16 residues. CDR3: CASSTSRGGPWDEQFF. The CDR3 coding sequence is TGTGCCAGTAGTACCTCTCGCGGGGGGCCCTGGGATGAGCAGTTCTTC.

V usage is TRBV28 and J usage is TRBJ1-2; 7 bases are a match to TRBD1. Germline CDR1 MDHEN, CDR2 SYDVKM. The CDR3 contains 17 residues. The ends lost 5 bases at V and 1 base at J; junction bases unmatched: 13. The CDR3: CASSLRDSLIFNYGYTF. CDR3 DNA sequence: TGTGCCAGCAGTCTCCGGGACAGCCTAATTTTTAACTATGGCTACACCTTC.

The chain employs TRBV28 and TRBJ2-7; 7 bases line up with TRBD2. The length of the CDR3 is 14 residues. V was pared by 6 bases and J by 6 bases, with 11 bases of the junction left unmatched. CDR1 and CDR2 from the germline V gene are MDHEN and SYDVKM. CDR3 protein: CASSGRDYWSEQYF. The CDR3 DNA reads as TGTGCCAGCAGCGGAAGGGACTACTGGAGCGAGCAGTACTTC.

As DNA, the CDR3 is TGTGCCAGCAGCTTGCCCGAGACAGGGTATGGCTACACCTTC. Its protein product is CASSLPETGYGYTF. The V and J genes are TRBV11-1 and TRBJ1-2; 7 bases are shared with TRBD1. V gave up 3 bases and J gave up 5 bases; unmatched junction bases: 6. The CDR3 has 14 amino acids. In germline, CDR1 is SGHAT, CDR2 FQDESV (reference sequence). Together with reference TRBV11-1 and TRBJ1-2, the CDR3 gives the full variable domain: EAEVAQSPRYKITEKSQAVAFWCDPISGHATLYWYRQILGQGPELLVQFQDESVVDDSQLPKDRFSAERLKGVDSTLKIQPAELGDSAMYLCASSLPETGYGYTFGSGTRLTVV.

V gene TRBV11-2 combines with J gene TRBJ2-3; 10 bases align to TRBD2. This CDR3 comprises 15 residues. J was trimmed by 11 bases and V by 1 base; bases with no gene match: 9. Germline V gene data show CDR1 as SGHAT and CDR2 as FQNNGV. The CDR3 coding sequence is TGTGCCAGCAGCTTAGTTCCTAGCGGGGGCCAGGGGCAGTATTTT. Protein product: CASSLVPSGGQGQYF.

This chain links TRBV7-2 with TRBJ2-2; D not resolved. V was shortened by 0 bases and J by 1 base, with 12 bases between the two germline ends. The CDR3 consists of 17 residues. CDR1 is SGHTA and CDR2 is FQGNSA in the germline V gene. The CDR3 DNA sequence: TGTGCCAGCAGCTTAGCGATCTCGCCTTGGAACACCGGGGAGCTGTTTTTT. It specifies CASSLAISPWNTGELFF.

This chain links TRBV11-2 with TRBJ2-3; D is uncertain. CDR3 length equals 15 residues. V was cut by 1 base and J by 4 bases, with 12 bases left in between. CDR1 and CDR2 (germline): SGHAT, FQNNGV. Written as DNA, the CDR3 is TGTGCCAGCAGCTTAGTCCCCGTTGGGGCAGATACGCAGTATTTT. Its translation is CASSLVPVGADTQYF.

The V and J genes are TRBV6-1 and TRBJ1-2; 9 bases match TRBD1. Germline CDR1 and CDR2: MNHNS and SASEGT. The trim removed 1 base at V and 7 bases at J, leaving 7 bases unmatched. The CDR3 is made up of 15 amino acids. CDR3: CASSEDLTGGIGYTF. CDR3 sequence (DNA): TGTGCCAGCAGTGAAGATCTGACAGGGGGAATTGGCTACACCTTC.

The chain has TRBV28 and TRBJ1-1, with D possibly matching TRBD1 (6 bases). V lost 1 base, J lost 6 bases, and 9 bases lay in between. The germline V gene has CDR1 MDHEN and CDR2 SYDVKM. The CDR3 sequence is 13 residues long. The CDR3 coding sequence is TGTGCCAGCAGTTTATTGACAGGCGCTGAAGCTTTCTTT. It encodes CASSLLTGAEAFF. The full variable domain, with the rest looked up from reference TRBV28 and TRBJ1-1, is DVKVTQSSRYLVKRTGEKVFLECVQDMDHENMFWYRQDPGLGLRLIYFSYDVKMKEKGDIPEGYSVSREKKERFSLILESASTNQTSMYLCASSLLTGAEAFFGQGTRLTVV.

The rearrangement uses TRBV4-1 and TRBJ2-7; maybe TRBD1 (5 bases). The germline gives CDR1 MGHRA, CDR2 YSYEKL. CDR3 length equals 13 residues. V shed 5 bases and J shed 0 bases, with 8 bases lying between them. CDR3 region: CASSSQVSYEQYF. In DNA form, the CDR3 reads TGCGCCAGCAGCTCACAGGTCTCCTACGAGCAGTACTTC.